This T cell receptor (beta chain) was sequenced for a study of CD8 T cells in ankylosing spondylitis. Study outcomes and limitations: A number of the motif variants had already been described in reactive arthritis synovial fluid and blood. Relatively rare in peripheral blood, disease-linked clones were also CD8+.

On this clonotype: Its antigen is currently unknown.

With 0 bases removed from V and 1 base from J, the gap between germline ends came to 7 bases. Germline CDR1 reads SGDLS; CDR2 reads YYNGEE. CDR3 length: 14 amino acids. Libraries for TCR beta were made by quantitative 5'-RACE with molecular barcodes. TCRdb used MiXCR to reprocess the 5' RACE reads, holding one entry per CDR3 protein. In the table there are around 30,000 distinct CDR3 sequences, 14% of which are singletons. Sequenced material: blood. This receptor was identified in a male donor with ankylosing spondylitis or in good health (not recorded which). The chain carries TRBV9 and TRBJ1-1; D gene ambiguous. Here the CDR3 reads CASSVGPGNTEAFF. The CDR3 region has the DNA TGTGCCAGCAGCGTAGGGCCCGGGAACACTGAAGCTTTCTTT.